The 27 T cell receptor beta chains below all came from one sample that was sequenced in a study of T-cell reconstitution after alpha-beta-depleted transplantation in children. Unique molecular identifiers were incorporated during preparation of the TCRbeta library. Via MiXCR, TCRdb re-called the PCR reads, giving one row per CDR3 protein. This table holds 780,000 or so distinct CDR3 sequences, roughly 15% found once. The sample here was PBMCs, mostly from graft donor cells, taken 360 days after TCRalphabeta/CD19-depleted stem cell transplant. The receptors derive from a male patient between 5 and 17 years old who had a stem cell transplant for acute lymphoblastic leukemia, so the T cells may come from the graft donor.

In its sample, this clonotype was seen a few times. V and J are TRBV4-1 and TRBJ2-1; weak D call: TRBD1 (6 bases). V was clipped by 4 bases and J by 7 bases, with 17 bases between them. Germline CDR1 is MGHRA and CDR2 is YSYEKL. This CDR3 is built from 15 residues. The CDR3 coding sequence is TGCGCCAGCAGCCCTTTGGCGAGGGGGATTAATGAGCAGTTCTTC. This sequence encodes CASSPLARGINEQFF.

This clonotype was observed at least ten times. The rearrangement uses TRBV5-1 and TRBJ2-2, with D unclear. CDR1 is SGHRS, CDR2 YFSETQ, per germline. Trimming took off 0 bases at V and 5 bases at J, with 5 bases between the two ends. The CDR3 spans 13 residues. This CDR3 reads CASSLDMTGELFF. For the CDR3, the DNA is TGCGCCAGCAGCTTGGACATGACCGGGGAGCTGTTTTTT. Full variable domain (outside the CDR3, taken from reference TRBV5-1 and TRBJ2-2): KAGVTQTPRYLIKTRGQQVTLSCSPISGHRSVSWYQQTPGQGLQFLFEYFSETQRNKGNFPGRFSGRQFSNSRSEMNVSTLELGDSALYLCASSLDMTGELFFGEGSRLTVL.

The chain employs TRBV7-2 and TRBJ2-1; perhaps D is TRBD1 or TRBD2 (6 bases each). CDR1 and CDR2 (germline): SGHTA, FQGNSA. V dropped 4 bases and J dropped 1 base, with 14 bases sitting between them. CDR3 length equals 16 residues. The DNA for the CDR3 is TGTGCCAGCAGCTATGATACAGGGAGGTCCTACAATGAGCAGTTCTTC. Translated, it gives CASSYDTGRSYNEQFF.

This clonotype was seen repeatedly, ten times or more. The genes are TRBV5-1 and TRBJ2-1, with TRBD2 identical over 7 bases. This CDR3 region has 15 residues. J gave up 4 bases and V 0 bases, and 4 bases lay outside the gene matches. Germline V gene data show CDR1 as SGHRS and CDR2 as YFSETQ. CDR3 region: CASSLVLAAYNEQFF. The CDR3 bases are TGCGCCAGCAGCTTGGTTCTAGCGGCTTACAATGAGCAGTTCTTC. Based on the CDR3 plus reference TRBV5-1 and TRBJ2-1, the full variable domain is KAGVTQTPRYLIKTRGQQVTLSCSPISGHRSVSWYQQTPGQGLQFLFEYFSETQRNKGNFPGRFSGRQFSNSRSEMNVSTLELGDSALYLCASSLVLAAYNEQFFGPGTRLTVL.

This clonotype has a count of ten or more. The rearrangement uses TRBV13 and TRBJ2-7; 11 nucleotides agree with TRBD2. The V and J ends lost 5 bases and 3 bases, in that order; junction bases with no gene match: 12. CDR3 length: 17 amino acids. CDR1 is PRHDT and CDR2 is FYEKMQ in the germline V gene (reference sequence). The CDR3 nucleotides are TGTGCCAGCAGCCCACCATTACTAGCGGGAGTGTACTACGAGCAGTACTTC. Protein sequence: CASSPPLLAGVYYEQYF.

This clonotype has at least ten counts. CDR3 residues: CSVRQGNTEAFF. CDR3 nucleotides: TGCAGCGTGAGACAGGGCAACACTGAAGCTTTCTTT. The chain links TRBV29-1 to TRBJ1-1; 7 bases line up with TRBD1. The CDR3 covers 12 residues. The ends lost 6 bases at V and 2 bases at J; junction bases unmatched: 3. Germline-derived CDR1 and CDR2 are SQVTM and ANQGSEA.

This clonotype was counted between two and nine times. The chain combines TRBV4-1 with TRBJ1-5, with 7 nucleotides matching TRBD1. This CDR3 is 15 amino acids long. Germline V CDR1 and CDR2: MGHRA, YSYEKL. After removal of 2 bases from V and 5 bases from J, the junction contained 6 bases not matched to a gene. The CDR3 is CASSQPGQRDQPQHF. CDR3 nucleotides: TGCGCCAGCAGCCAACCGGGACAGCGAGATCAGCCCCAGCATTTT.

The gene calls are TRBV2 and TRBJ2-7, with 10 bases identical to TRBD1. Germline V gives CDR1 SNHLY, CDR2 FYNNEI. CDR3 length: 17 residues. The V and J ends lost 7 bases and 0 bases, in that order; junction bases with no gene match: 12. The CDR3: CASIRNTGTGVSYEQYF. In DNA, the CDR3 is TGTGCCAGCATTCGGAACACCGGGACAGGGGTCTCCTACGAGCAGTACTTC.

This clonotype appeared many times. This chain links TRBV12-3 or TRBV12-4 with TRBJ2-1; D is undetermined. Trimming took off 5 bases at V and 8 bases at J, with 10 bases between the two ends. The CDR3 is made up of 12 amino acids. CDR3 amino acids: CASSPSSYEQFF. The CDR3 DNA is TGTGCCAGCAGTCCTAGTAGCTATGAGCAGTTCTTC.

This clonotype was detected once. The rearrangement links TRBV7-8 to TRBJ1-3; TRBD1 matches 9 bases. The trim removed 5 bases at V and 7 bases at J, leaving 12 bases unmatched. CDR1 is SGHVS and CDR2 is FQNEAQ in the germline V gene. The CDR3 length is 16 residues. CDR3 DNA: TGTGCCAGCAGCCGTAAAAGGAGGGACAGGGAGAACACCATATATTTT. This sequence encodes CASSRKRRDRENTIYF.

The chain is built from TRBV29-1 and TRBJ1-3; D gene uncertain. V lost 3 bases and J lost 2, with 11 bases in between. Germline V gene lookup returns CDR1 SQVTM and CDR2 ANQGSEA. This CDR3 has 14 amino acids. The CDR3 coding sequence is TGCAGCGTTGAGGTCGGAACTACTGGAAACACCATATATTTT. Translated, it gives CSVEVGTTGNTIYF.

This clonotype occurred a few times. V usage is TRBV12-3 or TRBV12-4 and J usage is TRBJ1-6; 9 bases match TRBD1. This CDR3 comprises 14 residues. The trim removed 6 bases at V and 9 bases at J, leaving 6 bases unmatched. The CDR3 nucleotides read TGTGCCAGCAGCCCCGGACAGGGGTTTTCACCCCTCCACTTT. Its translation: CASSPGQGFSPLHF.

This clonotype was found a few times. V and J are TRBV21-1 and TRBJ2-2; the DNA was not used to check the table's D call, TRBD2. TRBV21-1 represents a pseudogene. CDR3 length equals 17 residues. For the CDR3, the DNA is TGTGCCAGCAGCAAAGGAACTAGCGGGAGTCGAACCGGGGAGCTGTTTTTT. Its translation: CASSKGTSGSRTGELFF.

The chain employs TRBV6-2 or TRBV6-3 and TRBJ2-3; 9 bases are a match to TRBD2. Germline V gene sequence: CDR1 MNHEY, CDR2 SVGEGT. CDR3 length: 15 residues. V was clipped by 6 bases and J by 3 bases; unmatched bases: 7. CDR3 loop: CASRRPGLATDTQYF. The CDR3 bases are TGTGCCAGCAGGCGACCGGGACTAGCAACAGATACGCAGTATTTT.

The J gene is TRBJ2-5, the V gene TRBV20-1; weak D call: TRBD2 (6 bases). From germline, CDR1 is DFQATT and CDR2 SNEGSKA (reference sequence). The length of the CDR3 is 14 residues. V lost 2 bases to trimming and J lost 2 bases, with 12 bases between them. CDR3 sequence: CSARIPGLQETQYF. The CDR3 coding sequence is TGCAGTGCTAGAATACCGGGACTTCAAGAGACCCAGTACTTC.

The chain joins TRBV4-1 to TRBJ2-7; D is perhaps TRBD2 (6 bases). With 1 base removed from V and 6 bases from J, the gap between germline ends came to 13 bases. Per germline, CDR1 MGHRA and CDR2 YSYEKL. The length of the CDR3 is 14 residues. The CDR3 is CASSQVISGVEQYF. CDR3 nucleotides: TGCGCCAGCAGCCAAGTTATTTCGGGGGTCGAGCAGTACTTC.

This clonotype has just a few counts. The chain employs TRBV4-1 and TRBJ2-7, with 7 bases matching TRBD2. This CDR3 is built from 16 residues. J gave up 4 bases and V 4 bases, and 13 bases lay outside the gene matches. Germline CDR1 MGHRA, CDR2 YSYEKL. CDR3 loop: CASSPEGLRERYEQYF. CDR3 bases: TGCGCCAGCAGCCCCGAGGGATTGCGGGAGAGGTACGAGCAGTACTTC.

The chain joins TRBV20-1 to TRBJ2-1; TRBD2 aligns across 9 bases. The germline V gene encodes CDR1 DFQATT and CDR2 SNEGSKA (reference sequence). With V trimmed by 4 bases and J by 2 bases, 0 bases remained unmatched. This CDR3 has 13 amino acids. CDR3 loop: CSATSGAYNEQFF. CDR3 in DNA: TGCAGTGCTACTAGCGGGGCCTACAATGAGCAGTTCTTC.

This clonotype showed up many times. The CDR3 sequence is CSVGLGQGVKEKLFF. The CDR3 nucleotides read TGCAGCGTGGGACTCGGACAGGGAGTTAAGGAAAAACTGTTTTTT. V usage is TRBV29-1 and J usage is TRBJ1-4; 8 nucleotides align to TRBD1. The CDR3 loop spans 15 amino acids. The V gene end was trimmed by 6 bases and the J gene end by 8 bases; junction bases not matched to a gene: 14. Germline V lookup: CDR1 SQVTM, CDR2 ANQGSEA.

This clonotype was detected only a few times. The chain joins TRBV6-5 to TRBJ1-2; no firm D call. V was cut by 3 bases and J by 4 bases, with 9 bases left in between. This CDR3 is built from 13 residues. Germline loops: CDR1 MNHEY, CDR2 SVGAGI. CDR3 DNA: TGTGCCAGCAGTTATCACGGGGTCTATGGCTACACCTTC. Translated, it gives CASSYHGVYGYTF.

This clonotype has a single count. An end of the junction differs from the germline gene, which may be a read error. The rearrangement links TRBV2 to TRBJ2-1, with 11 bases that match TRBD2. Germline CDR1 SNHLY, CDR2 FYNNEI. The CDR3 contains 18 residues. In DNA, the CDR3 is TGTGCCATCAGTGGACCCCCATCTAGCGGGAGGCATTACAATGAGCAGTTCTTC. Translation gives CAISGPPSSGRHYNEQFF.

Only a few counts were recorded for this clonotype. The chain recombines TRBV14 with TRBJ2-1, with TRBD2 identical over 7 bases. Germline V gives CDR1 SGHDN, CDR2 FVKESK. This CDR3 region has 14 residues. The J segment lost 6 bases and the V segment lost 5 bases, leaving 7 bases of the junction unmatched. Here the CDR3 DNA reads TGTGCCAGCAGCTTATCCGGGAGGACCAATGAGCAGTTCTTC. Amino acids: CASSLSGRTNEQFF.

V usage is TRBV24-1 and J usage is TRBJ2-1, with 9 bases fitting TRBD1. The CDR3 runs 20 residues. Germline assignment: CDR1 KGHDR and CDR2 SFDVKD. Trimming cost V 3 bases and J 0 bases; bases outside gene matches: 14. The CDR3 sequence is CATSDPTGTGLTSSYNEQFF. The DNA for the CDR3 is TGTGCCACCAGTGATCCCACCGGGACAGGGTTAACTAGCTCCTACAATGAGCAGTTCTTC.

CDR3 coding DNA: TGTGCCAGCAGCGTATCACTAGCGGGAGGAAGAGAGACCCAGTACTTC. Its translation: CASSVSLAGGRETQYF. The genes are TRBV9 and TRBJ2-5; 12 bases agree with TRBD2. Germline V gene data show CDR1 as SGDLS and CDR2 as YYNGEE. This CDR3 is 16 amino acids long. V trimming: 1 base; J trimming: 4 bases; junction bases outside the gene matches: 5. The complete variable domain, with remaining parts taken from reference TRBV9 and TRBJ2-5, reads DSGVTQTPKHLITATGQRVTLRCSPRSGDLSVYWYQQSLDQGLQFLIQYYNGEERAKGNILERFSAQQFPDLHSELNLSSLELGDSALYFCASSVSLAGGRETQYFGPGTRLLVL.

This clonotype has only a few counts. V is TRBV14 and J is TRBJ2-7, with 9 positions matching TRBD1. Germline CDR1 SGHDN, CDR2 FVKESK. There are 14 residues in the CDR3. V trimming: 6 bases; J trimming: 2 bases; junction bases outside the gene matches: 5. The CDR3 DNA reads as TGTGCCAGCAGTACAGGGACAGGGCCCTACGAGCAGTACTTC. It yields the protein CASSTGTGPYEQYF.

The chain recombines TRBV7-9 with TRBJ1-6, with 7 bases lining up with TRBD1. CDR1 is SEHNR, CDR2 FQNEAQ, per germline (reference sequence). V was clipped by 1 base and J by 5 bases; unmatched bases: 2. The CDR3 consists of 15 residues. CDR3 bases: TGTGCCAGCAGCTTAGAGGGGGCGGATAATTCACCCCTCCACTTT. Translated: CASSLEGADNSPLHF.

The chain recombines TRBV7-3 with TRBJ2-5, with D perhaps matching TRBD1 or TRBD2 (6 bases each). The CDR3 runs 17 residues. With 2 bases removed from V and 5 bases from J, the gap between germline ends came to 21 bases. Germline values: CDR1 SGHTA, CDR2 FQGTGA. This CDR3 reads CASSLGLQGLGGETQYF. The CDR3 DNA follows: TGTGCCAGCAGCTTAGGCCTACAGGGTTTAGGAGGGGAGACCCAGTACTTC.